A selection of T cell receptor beta chains follows, all from one sample in a study of T cells in Graves' hyperthyroidism and ophthalmopathy. Via MiXCR, TCRdb re-called the multiplex PCR reads, giving one row per CDR3 protein. The sample has 490,000 or so distinct CDR3 sequences; approximately 23% are singletons. The sequencing sample was made of blood. The receptors here all came from a woman between 65 and 79 years old with Graves' ophthalmopathy. CDR3s include the opening cysteine and the closing phenylalanine or tryptophan. Each record gives: D gene, CDR3 length, V gene, J gene, CDR3 protein. D genes are given only for firm matches.

>-|15|TRBV11-2|TRBJ2-1
CASSLVGVPYNEQFF
>TRBD2|15|TRBV5-1|TRBJ2-3
CDSSLSGLSTDTQYF
>-|14|TRBV6-1|TRBJ1-2
CASSRTEGFYGYTF
>TRBD2|14|TRBV28|TRBJ2-1
CASSSASGYNEQFF
>-|13|TRBV2|TRBJ1-2
CASGGRWEYGYTF
>TRBD2|14|TRBV20-1|TRBJ2-1
CSARSWLADNEQFF
>-|11|TRBV12-5|TRBJ2-4
CASGLSNIQYF
>-|13|TRBV12-3/TRBV12-4|TRBJ1-5
CASSSPPDQPQHF
>TRBD2|15|TRBV20-1|TRBJ2-7
CSAFRTSGSAYEQYF
>TRBD1|16|TRBV7-9|TRBJ1-2
CASSTSLRDRGDGYTF
>-|14|TRBV27|TRBJ1-1
CASSPIGRNTEAFF
>-|12|TRBV5-1|TRBJ2-3
CASSLAVDTQYF
>-|13|TRBV6-6|TRBJ2-1
CASSYSFANEQFF
>TRBD2|15|TRBV29-1|TRBJ2-5
CSVVPGLASIETQYF
>-|15|TRBV3-1|TRBJ1-1
CASSQEFGGNTEAFF
>-|14|TRBV25-1|TRBJ2-2
CASRETTITGELFF
>TRBD2|19|TRBV7-3|TRBJ2-5
CASSSLSGAGGGYQETQYF
>-|13|TRBV10-3|TRBJ2-2
CAISDTGIGELFF
>TRBD1|13|TRBV18|TRBJ1-2
CASSQGQDYGYTF
>TRBD1|15|TRBV10-1|TRBJ2-1
CASSGQGAMNNEQFF
>TRBD2|19|TRBV6-2/TRBV6-3|TRBJ2-4
CASSSTSGRYTLAKNIQYF
>TRBD2|15|TRBV19|TRBJ2-1
CASQPGTSGDNEQFF
>TRBD2|16|TRBV28|TRBJ2-7
CASSPPRREGPYEQYF
>-|13|TRBV6-1|TRBJ2-1
CASRGTGYNEQFF
>-|16|TRBV20-1|TRBJ1-5
CSARSGNPVGNQPQHF
>-|13|TRBV6-1|TRBJ1-2
CASRFGLPNGYTF
>TRBD2|15|TRBV7-3|TRBJ2-1
CASSPTLAANNEQFF
>TRBD2|14|TRBV20-1|TRBJ2-2
CSARWGGNTWELFF
>-|16|TRBV27|TRBJ2-3
CASSYQGGGNTDTQYF
>TRBD1|14|TRBV28|TRBJ1-1
CASRDRDSVTEAFF
>-|13|TRBV3-1|TRBJ1-4
CASSQGTYEKLFF
>-|12|TRBV6-1|TRBJ2-3
CASAFSTDTQYF